The 6 T cell receptor beta chains listed next were all sequenced from one sample in a study of cytomegalovirus exposure and HLA in healthy donors. PCR involved 60 Vbeta and 13 Jbeta primers. Produced via immunoSEQ multiplex PCR; TCRdb's table is partial and in-frame only. Of more than 95,000 clones in the sample, 70% to 85% are singletons; the top ten hold 1.8%. Material for sequencing was PBMCs. These receptors originate from a man between 18 and 29 years old in good health and CMV-seronegative.

This sequence joins TRBV9 and TRBJ1-1, with D perhaps matching TRBD1 (5 bases). V lost 4 bases to trimming and J lost 4 bases, with 14 bases between them. The germline V gene has CDR1 SGDLS and CDR2 YYNGEE. This CDR3 has 14 residues. CDR3 nucleotide sequence: TGTGCCAGCAGCCCCGCGGGGAGGGGCACTGAAGCTTTCTTT. Protein sequence: CASSPAGRGTEAFF.

The chain links TRBV7-9 to TRBJ1-3; maybe TRBD1 (6 bases). Trimming stripped 5 bases from V and 4 bases from J, with 12 bases between. The CDR3 spans 14 residues. Germline CDR1 SEHNR, CDR2 FQNEAQ (reference sequence). The CDR3, as DNA: TGTGCCAGCAGCCCACAGGGTCCGGGAAACACCATATATTTT. Translated: CASSPQGPGNTIYF.

This clone showed up just a few times. The chain carries TRBV19 and TRBJ1-1; perhaps TRBD1 as D (5 bases). V was pared by 5 bases and J by 5 bases, with 12 bases between. Germline V gene sequence: CDR1 LNHDA, CDR2 SQIVND (reference sequence). CDR3 length: 13 amino acids. In DNA form, the CDR3 reads TGTGCCAGTAGTCCTCGGAGGGGAACTGAAGCTTTCTTT. Translation gives CASSPRRGTEAFF.

This chain connects TRBV4-2 to TRBJ1-2; no clear D. The CDR3 is 14 amino acids. CDR1 is LGHNA, CDR2 YNFKEQ, per germline. V was shortened by 0 bases and J by 3 bases, with 8 bases between the two germline ends. The CDR3 coding sequence is TGTGCCAGCAGCCAAGAATGGACTGACTATGGCTACACCTTC. Translated, it gives CASSQEWTDYGYTF.

This sequence joins TRBV7-2 and TRBJ2-5; 15 bases map to TRBD2. Germline V gene lookup returns CDR1 SGHTA and CDR2 FQGNSA. Trimming cost V 5 bases and J 2 bases; bases outside gene matches: 3. This CDR3 is 16 amino acids long. CDR3 region: CASSRGTSGGQETQYF. Written as DNA, the CDR3 is TGTGCCAGCAGCCGTGGGACTAGCGGGGGGCAAGAGACCCAGTACTTC.

The sample holds a few counts of this clone. The rearrangement uses TRBV6-5 and TRBJ1-4; TRBD1 aligns across 10 bases. J was trimmed by 8 bases and V by 4 bases; bases with no gene match: 7. CDR3 length: 15 residues. Looked up from germline, CDR1 is MNHEY and CDR2 is SVGAGI. CDR3 residues: CASSSAGTGDEKLFF. The CDR3 DNA sequence: TGTGCCAGCAGTTCCGCAGGGACAGGGGACGAAAAACTGTTTTTT.